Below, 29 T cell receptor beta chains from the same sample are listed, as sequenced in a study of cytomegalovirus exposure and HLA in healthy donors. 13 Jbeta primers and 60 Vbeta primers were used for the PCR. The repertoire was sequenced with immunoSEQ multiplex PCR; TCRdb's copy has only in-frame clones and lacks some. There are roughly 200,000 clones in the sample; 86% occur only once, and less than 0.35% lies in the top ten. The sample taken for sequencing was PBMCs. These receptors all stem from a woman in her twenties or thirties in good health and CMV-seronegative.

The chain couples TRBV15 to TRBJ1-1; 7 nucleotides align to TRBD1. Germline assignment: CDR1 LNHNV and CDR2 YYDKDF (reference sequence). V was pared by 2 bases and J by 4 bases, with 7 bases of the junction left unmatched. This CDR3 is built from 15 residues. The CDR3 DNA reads TGTGCCACCAGCAGATTAGACAGGGAGGCCACTGAAGCTTTCTTT. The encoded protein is CATSRLDREATEAFF. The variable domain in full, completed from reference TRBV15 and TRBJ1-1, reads DAMVIQNPRYQVTQFGKPVTLSCSQTLNHNVMYWYQQKSSQAPKLLFHYYDKDFNNEADTPDNFQSRRPNTSFCFLDIRSPGLGDTAMYLCATSRLDREATEAFFGQGTRLTVV.

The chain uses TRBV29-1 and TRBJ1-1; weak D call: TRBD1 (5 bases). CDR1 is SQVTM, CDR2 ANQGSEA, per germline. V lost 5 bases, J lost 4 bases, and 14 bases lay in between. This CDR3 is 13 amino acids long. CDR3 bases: TGCAGCGTTCAACAGGCCTGGGGCACTGAAGCTTTCTTT. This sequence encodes CSVQQAWGTEAFF.

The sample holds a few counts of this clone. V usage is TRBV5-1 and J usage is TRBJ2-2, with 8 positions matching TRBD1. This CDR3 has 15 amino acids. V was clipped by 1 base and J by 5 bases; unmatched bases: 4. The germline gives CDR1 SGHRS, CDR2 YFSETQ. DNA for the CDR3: TGCGCCAGCAGCTTGTCCAGGGGGCAAACCGGGGAGCTGTTTTTT. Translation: CASSLSRGQTGELFF.

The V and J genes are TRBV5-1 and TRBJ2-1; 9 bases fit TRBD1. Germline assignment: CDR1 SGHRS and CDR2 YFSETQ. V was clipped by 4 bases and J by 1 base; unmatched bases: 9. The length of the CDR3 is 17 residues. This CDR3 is CASSITGTGNSYNEQFF. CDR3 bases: TGCGCCAGCAGCATAACCGGGACAGGGAATTCCTACAATGAGCAGTTCTTC.

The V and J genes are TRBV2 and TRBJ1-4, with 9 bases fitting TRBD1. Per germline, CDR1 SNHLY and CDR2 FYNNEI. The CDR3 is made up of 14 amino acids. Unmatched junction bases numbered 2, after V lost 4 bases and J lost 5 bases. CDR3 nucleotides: TGTGCCAGCAGTGTCGGACAGGGGAATGAAAAACTGTTTTTT. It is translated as CASSVGQGNEKLFF.

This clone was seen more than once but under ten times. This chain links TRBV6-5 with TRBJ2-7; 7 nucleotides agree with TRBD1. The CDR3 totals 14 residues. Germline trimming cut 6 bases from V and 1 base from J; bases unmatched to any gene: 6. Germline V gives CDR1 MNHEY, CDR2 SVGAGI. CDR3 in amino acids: CASRPQGSSYEQYF. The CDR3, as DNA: TGTGCCAGCAGGCCACAGGGGTCGTCCTACGAGCAGTACTTC.

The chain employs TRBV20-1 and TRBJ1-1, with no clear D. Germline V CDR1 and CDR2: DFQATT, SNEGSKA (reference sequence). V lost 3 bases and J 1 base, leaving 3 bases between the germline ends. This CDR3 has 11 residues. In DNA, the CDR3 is TGCAGTGCTAGGAGGAACACTGAAGCTTTCTTT. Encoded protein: CSARRNTEAFF.

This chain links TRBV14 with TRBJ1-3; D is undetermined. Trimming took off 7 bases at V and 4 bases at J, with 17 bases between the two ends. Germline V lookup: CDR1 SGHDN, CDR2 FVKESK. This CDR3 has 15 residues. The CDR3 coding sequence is TGTGCCAGCACCCCAGGCCCCGTTCCCGGAAACACCATATATTTT. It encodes CASTPGPVPGNTIYF.

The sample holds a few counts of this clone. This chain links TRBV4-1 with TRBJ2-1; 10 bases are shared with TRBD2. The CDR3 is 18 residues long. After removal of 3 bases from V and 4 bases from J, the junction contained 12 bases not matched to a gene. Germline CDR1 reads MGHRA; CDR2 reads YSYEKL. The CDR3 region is CASSHYHKTSGEYNEQFF. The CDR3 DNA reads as TGCGCCAGCAGCCACTACCACAAAACTAGCGGGGAGTACAATGAGCAGTTCTTC.

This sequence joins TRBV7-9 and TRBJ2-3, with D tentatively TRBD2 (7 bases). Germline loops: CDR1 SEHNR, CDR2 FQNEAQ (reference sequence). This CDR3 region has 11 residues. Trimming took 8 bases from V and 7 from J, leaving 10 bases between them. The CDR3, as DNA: TGTGCCAGCGGGGGGGGCAATACGCAGTATTTT. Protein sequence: CASGGGNTQYF.

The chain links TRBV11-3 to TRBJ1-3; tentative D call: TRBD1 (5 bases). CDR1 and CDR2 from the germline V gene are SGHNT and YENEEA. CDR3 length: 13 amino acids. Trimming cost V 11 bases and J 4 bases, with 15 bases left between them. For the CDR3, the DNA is TGTGCCTCCAGCGGGGCTACAGGAAACACCATATATTTT. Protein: CASSGATGNTIYF.

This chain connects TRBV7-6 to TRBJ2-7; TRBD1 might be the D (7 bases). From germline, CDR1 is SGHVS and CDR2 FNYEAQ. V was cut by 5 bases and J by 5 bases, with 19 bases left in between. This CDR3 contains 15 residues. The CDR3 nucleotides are TGTGCCAGCAGCCCAGGGCAGACAGGGAGGAACGAGCAGTACTTC. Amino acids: CASSPGQTGRNEQYF.

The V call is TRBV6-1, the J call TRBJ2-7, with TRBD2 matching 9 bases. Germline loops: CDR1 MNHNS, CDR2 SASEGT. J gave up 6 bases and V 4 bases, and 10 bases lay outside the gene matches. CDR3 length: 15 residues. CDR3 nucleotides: TGTGCCAGCAGTGGAGGAGCTAGCGGGAAAGCCGAGCAGTACTTC. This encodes CASSGGASGKAEQYF.

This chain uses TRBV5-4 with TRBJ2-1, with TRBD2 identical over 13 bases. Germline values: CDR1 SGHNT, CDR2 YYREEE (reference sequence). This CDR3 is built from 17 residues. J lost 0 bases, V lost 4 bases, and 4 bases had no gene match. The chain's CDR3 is CASSVLAGGNSYNEQFF. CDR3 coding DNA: TGTGCCAGCAGCGTACTAGCGGGGGGGAACTCCTACAATGAGCAGTTCTTC.

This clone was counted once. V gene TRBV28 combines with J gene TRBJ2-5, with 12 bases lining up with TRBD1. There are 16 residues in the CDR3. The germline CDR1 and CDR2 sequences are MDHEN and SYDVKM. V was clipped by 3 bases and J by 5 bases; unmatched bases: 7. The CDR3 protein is CASSFSAGTGGETQYF. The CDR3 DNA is TGTGCCAGCAGTTTTTCCGCGGGGACAGGGGGCGAGACCCAGTACTTC.

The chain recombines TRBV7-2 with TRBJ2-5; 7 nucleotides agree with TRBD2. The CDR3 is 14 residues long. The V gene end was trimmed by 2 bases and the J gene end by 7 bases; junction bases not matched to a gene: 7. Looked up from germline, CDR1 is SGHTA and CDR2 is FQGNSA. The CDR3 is CASSLSSGGGTQYF. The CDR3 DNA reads TGTGCCAGCAGCTTAAGCTCAGGCGGGGGGACCCAGTACTTC. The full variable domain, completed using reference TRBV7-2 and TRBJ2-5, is GAGVSQSPSNKVTEKGKDVELRCDPISGHTALYWYRQSLGQGLEFLIYFQGNSAPDKSGLPSDRFSAERTGGSVSTLTIQRTQQEDSAVYLCASSLSSGGGTQYFGPGTRLLVL.

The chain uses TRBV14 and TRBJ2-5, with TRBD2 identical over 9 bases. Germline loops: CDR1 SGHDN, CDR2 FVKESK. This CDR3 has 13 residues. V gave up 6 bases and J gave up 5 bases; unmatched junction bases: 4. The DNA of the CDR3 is TGTGCCAGCAGTCTAGCGGGATCTGAGACCCAGTACTTC. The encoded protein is CASSLAGSETQYF.

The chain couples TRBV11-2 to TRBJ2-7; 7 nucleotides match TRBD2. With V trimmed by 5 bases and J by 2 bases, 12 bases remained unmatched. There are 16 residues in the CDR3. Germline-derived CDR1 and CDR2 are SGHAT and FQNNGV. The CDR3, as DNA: TGTGCCAGCAGCCCTGGGGAGGGCCCCCTCCCCTACGAGCAGTACTTC. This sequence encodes CASSPGEGPLPYEQYF.

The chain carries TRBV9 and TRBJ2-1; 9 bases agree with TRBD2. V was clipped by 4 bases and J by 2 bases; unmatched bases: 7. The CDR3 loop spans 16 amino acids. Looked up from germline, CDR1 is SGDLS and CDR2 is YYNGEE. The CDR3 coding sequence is TGTGCCAGCAGCATCTATAGCGGGGGACCCTACAATGAGCAGTTCTTC. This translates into CASSIYSGGPYNEQFF. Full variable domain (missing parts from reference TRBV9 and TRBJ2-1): DSGVTQTPKHLITATGQRVTLRCSPRSGDLSVYWYQQSLDQGLQFLIQYYNGEERAKGNILERFSAQQFPDLHSELNLSSLELGDSALYFCASSIYSGGPYNEQFFGPGTRLTVL.

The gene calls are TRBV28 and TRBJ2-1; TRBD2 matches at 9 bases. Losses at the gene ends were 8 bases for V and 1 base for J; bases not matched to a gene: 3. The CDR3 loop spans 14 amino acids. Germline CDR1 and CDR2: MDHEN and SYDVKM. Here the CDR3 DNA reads TGTGCCAGCGAGCGGGGGGAATCCTACAATGAGCAGTTCTTC. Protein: CASERGESYNEQFF.

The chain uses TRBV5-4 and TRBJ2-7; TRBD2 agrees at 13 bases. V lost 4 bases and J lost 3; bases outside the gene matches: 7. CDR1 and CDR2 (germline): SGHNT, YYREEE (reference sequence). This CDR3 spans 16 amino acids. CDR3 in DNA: TGTGCCAGCAGCGAGGGACTAGCGGGGACATACTACGAGCAGTACTTC. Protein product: CASSEGLAGTYYEQYF. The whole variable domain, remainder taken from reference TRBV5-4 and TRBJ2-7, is ETGVTQSPTHLIKTRGQQVTLRCSSQSGHNTVSWYQQALGQGPQFIFQYYREEENGRGNFPPRFSGLQFPNYSSELNVNALELDDSALYLCASSEGLAGTYYEQYFGPGTRLTVT.

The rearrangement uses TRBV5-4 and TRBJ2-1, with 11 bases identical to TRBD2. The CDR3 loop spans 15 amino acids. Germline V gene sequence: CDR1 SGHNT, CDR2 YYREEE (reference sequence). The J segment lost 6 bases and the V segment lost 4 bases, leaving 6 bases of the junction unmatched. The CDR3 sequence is CASSHSGRAGNEQFF. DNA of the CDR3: TGTGCCAGCAGCCATAGCGGGAGGGCCGGCAATGAGCAGTTCTTC.

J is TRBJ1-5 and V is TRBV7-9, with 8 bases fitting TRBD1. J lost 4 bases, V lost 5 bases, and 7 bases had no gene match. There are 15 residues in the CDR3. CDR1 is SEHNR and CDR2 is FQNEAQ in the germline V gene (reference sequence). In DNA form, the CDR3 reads TGTGCCAGCAGCACTGAGGGGACAGGAAATCAGCCCCAGCATTTT. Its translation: CASSTEGTGNQPQHF. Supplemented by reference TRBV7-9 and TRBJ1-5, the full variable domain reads DTGVSQNPRHKITKRGQNVTFRCDPISEHNRLYWYRQTLGQGPEFLTYFQNEAQLEKSRLLSDRFSAERPKGSFSTLEIQRTEQGDSAMYLCASSTEGTGNQPQHFGDGTRLSIL.

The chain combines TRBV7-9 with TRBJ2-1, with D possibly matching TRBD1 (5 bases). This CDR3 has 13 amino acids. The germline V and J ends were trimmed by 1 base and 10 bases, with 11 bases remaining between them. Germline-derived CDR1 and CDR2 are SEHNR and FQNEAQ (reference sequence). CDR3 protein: CASSLGAGQEQFF. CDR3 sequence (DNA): TGTGCCAGCAGCTTAGGGGCAGGGCAGGAGCAGTTCTTC.

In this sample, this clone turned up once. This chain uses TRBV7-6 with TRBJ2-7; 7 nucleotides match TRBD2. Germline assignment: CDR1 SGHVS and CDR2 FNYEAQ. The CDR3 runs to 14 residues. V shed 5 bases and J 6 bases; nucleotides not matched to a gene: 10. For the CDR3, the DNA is TGTGCCAGCAGCGGGGGGGGAGGGGTGGGCGAGCAGTACTTC. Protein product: CASSGGGGVGEQYF. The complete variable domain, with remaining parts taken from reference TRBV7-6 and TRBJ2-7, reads GAGVSQSPRYKVTKRGQDVALRCDPISGHVSLYWYRQALGQGPEFLTYFNYEAQQDKSGLPNDRFSAERPEGSISTLTIQRTEQRDSAMYRCASSGGGGVGEQYFGPGTRLTVT.

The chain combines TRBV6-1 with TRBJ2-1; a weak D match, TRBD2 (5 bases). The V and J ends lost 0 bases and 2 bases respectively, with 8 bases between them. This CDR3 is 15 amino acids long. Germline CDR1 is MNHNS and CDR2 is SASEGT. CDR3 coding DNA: TGTGCCAGCAGTGAAGCTGAGCGGCCCTACAATGAGCAGTTCTTC. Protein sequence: CASSEAERPYNEQFF.

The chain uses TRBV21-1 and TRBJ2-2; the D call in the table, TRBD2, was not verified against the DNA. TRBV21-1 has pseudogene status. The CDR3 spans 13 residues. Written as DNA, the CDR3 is TGTGCCAGCAGGAGGGCCGGAACCGGGGAGCTGTTTTTT. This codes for CASRRAGTGELFF.

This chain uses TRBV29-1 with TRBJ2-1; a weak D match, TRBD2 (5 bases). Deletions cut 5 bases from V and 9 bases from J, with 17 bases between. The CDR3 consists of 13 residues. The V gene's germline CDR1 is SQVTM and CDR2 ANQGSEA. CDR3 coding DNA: TGCAGCGTTATATTGTTCGCGGGTGTTGAGCAGTTCTTC. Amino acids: CSVILFAGVEQFF.

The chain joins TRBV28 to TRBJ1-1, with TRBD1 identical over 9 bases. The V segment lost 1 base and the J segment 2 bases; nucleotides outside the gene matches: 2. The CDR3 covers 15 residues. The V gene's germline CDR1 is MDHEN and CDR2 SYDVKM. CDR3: CASSLSTGGNTEAFF. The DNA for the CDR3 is TGTGCCAGCAGTTTATCGACAGGGGGAAACACTGAAGCTTTCTTT.